Presented here are 9 T cell receptor beta chains from one specimen sequenced in a study of T cells after yellow fever vaccination. TCRdb reanalysed the 5' RACE reads using MiXCR and keeps one entry per CDR3 protein. The table lists around 600,000 distinct CDR3 sequences, approximately 13% of them singletons, with just under 15% in the top ten. The source material was PBMCs, sampled on the day of the yellow fever booster vaccination. The receptors shown here come from a man younger than 45 who received the YFV17D yellow fever vaccine.

This clonotype was counted a few times. The chain employs TRBV7-2 and TRBJ2-7, with D uncertain. The CDR3 loop spans 15 amino acids. Trimming took 2 bases from V and 2 from J, leaving 13 bases between them. Per germline, CDR1 SGHTA and CDR2 FQGNSA. CDR3 bases: TGTGCCAGCAGCTTAATGGCTAGGGCGGCCTACGAGCAGTACTTC. Amino acid sequence: CASSLMARAAYEQYF.

This clonotype came up many times. This chain uses TRBV12-3 or TRBV12-4 with TRBJ2-7, with D tentatively TRBD2 (5 bases). CDR3 length: 14 residues. Trimming shortened V by 2 bases and J by 1 base, and 9 bases separated the two germline ends. As DNA, the CDR3 is TGTGCCAGCAGTTTACGGCTAGCATCCTACGAGCAGTACTTC. This sequence encodes CASSLRLASYEQYF.

The rearrangement uses TRBV27 and TRBJ2-7, with D possibly TRBD1 on 6 matching bases. The CDR3 covers 14 residues. Trimming pared 6 bases from V and 2 bases from J, leaving 14 bases between. The germline CDR1 and CDR2 sequences are MNHEY and SMNVEV (reference sequence). The CDR3 is CASSQLTGAYEQYF. The CDR3 DNA sequence: TGTGCCAGCAGCCAATTGACAGGAGCCTACGAGCAGTACTTC.

The chain combines TRBV7-9 with TRBJ2-1, with 8 bases that match TRBD2. Germline values: CDR1 SEHNR, CDR2 FQNEAQ (reference sequence). V shed 5 bases, J shed 8 bases, and the junction held 17 bases outside the gene matches. The CDR3 consists of 17 residues. The CDR3: CASSPPSWGGRFYEQFF. DNA of the CDR3: TGTGCCAGCAGCCCCCCCTCTTGGGGCGGGAGGTTCTATGAGCAGTTCTTC.

This chain connects TRBV5-5 to TRBJ2-2; tentative D call: TRBD1 (6 bases). The CDR3 is made up of 15 amino acids. Germline lookup yields CDR1 SGHKS and CDR2 YYEKEE (reference sequence). Deletions cut 4 bases from V and 2 bases from J, with 12 bases between. The chain's CDR3 is CASSPGTFNTGELFF. CDR3 DNA: TGTGCCAGCAGCCCCGGGACATTCAACACCGGGGAGCTGTTTTTT.

The V gene is TRBV7-2, the J gene TRBJ2-5, with TRBD2 matching 9 bases. V lost 3 bases to trimming and J lost 5 bases; unmatched junction nucleotides: 7. The CDR3 is made up of 15 amino acids. Per germline, CDR1 SGHTA and CDR2 FQGNSA. The CDR3 sequence is CASSFQAGGTETQYF. As DNA, the CDR3 is TGTGCCAGCAGCTTCCAAGCGGGAGGCACGGAGACCCAGTACTTC. The variable domain in full, with the rest retrieved from reference TRBV7-2 and TRBJ2-5, is GAGVSQSPSNKVTEKGKDVELRCDPISGHTALYWYRQSLGQGLEFLIYFQGNSAPDKSGLPSDRFSAERTGGSVSTLTIQRTQQEDSAVYLCASSFQAGGTETQYFGPGTRLLVL.

At least ten counts were recorded for this clonotype. This chain uses TRBV10-3 with TRBJ2-7; D is uncertain. CDR3 size: 11 residues. Germline V gene data show CDR1 as ENHRY and CDR2 as SYGVKD. V was clipped by 4 bases and J by 6 bases, with 7 bases between them. CDR3 nucleotides: TGTGCCATCAGTGGTCTCACCGAGCAGTACTTC. Translated: CAISGLTEQYF.

This sequence joins TRBV29-1 and TRBJ2-2; D is undetermined. CDR3 length: 13 amino acids. The germline V and J ends were trimmed by 8 bases and 5 bases, with 15 bases remaining between them. The V gene's germline CDR1 is SQVTM and CDR2 ANQGSEA. The CDR3 nucleotides are TGCAGCTCACCTTTAGAGTCGACCGGGGAGCTGTTTTTT. It encodes CSSPLESTGELFF.

The rearrangement links TRBV7-2 to TRBJ2-7; D uncertain. Trimming left V 2 bases short and J 9 bases short, with 20 bases between. Germline V gene lookup returns CDR1 SGHTA and CDR2 FQGNSA. The CDR3 has 15 residues. Here the CDR3 DNA reads TGTGCCAGCAGCTTAACCCAAGGTCTGGGTTTAGGGCAGTACTTC. Protein sequence: CASSLTQGLGLGQYF.